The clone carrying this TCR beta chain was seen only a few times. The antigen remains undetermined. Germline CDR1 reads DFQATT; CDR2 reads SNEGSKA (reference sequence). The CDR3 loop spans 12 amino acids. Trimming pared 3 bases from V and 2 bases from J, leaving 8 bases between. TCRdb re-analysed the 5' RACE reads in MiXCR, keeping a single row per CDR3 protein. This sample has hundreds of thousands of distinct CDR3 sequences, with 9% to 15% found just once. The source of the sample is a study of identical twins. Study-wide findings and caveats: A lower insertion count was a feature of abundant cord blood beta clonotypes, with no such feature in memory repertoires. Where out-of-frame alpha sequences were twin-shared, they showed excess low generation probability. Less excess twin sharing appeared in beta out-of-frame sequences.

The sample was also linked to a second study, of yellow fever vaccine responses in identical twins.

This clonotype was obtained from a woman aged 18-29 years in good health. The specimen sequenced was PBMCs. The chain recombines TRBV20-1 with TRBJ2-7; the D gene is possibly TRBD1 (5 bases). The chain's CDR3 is CSARGPPYEQYF. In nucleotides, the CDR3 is TGCAGTGCTAGGGGGCCCCCCTACGAGCAGTACTTC.